The count of the clone carrying this TCR beta chain is one. Its target is not known. These data come from a study of T cell responses to AZD1222 COVID-19 vaccine. Using immunoSEQ multiplex PCR, the repertoire was profiled, and TCRdb retains in-frame clones only, with some absent. In the table there are over 110,000 clones, about 93% of which are singletons. V lost 5 bases to trimming and J lost 13 bases, with 35 bases between them. Germline V gives CDR1 LNHDA, CDR2 SQIVND (reference sequence). The CDR3 sequence is 18 residues long. General observations from the study: The sample set comprised mostly white British donors with more females, and clonal diversity was possibly underestimated.

The receptor comes from an adult in good health. The sequencing used peripheral blood, collected on day 0 of AZD1222 vaccination. The rearrangement links TRBV19 to TRBJ1-2; D may be TRBD1 (6 bases). CDR3 coding DNA: TGTGCCAGTAGTCCCTCGACAGGTCGCGCTGTTCTGGGATCCGCTCTCACCTTC. Translation gives CASSPSTGRAVLGSALTF.